The 23 T cell receptor beta chains in this list originate from one sample, sequenced in a study of blood T cell repertoires in COVID-19. Data came from immunoSEQ multiplex PCR; TCRdb stores just in-frame clones and leaves some out. The data hold some 200,000 clones, with roughly 90% observed a single time. The sequenced sample was PBMCs or T cells enriched from blood (not recorded which). The receptor set was obtained from a woman under 30 who had recovered from COVID-19.

This clone was recorded only once. The V call is TRBV9, the J call TRBJ1-2; a weak D match, TRBD1 (6 bases). The CDR3 is made up of 15 amino acids. The V gene lost 4 bases and the J gene lost 3 bases, with 16 bases spanning the gap. Germline-derived CDR1 and CDR2 are SGDLS and YYNGEE. As DNA, the CDR3 is TGTGCCAGCAGCCGCACCGGACAGCAATACTATGGCTACACCTTC. Its translation: CASSRTGQQYYGYTF.

This clone was observed a handful of times. This chain uses TRBV4-1 with TRBJ1-6, with a weak D call TRBD1 (6 bases). This CDR3 has 14 residues. V gave up 5 bases and J gave up 4 bases, with 9 bases separating them. CDR1 MGHRA and CDR2 YSYEKL come from the germline V gene. CDR3 loop: CASSYRAYNSPLHF. As DNA, the CDR3 is TGCGCCAGCAGCTACAGGGCTTATAATTCACCCCTCCACTTT.

The chain uses TRBV18 and TRBJ1-1; 7 nucleotides match TRBD1. The CDR3 loop spans 13 amino acids. Trimming cost V 3 bases and J 4 bases; bases outside gene matches: 2. Germline V gene sequence: CDR1 KGHSH, CDR2 LQKENI. This CDR3 reads CASSPQGGTEAFF. CDR3 DNA sequence: TGTGCCAGCTCACCGCAGGGGGGCACTGAAGCTTTCTTT.

CDR3 region: CASSRDMLQPQHF. For the CDR3, the DNA is TGTGCCAGCAGCCGGGACATGCTACAGCCCCAGCATTTT. The genes are TRBV7-9 and TRBJ1-5, with D possibly matching TRBD1 (6 bases). V dropped 5 bases and J dropped 7 bases, with 12 bases sitting between them. Germline V CDR1 and CDR2: SEHNR, FQNEAQ (reference sequence). The CDR3 length is 13 residues.

The chain has TRBV2 and TRBJ1-4, with 9 bases identical to TRBD1. The CDR3 runs 15 residues. Germline V gene sequence: CDR1 SNHLY, CDR2 FYNNEI. V lost 5 bases to trimming and J lost 8 bases; unmatched junction nucleotides: 9. The CDR3 is CASSYWTGVGEKLFF. The CDR3 DNA reads as TGTGCCAGCAGTTACTGGACAGGGGTAGGCGAAAAACTGTTTTTT.

The chain joins TRBV2 to TRBJ1-1; TRBD1 agrees at 7 bases. The CDR3 has 14 residues. Per the germline V gene, CDR1 is SNHLY and CDR2 is FYNNEI. V gave up 1 base and J gave up 3 bases; unmatched junction bases: 2. The DNA of the CDR3 is TGTGCCAGCAGTGAAGTCGACAGGGACACTGAAGCTTTCTTT. Its protein product is CASSEVDRDTEAFF.

The chain links TRBV28 to TRBJ1-5, with a weak D call TRBD1 (6 bases). Germline V gene sequence: CDR1 MDHEN, CDR2 SYDVKM. The CDR3 extends over 12 amino acids. V lost 6 bases and J lost 16, with 19 bases in between. CDR3 protein: CASSDRQARQHF. DNA of the CDR3: TGTGCCAGCAGCGACAGGCAGGCCAGGCAACATTTT.

The sample holds a few counts of this clone. This chain links TRBV3-1 (or the pseudogene TRBV3-2) with TRBJ2-1, with TRBD2 matching 12 bases. CDR3 length equals 17 residues. Germline loops: CDR1 LGHDT, CDR2 YNNKEL (reference sequence). Trimming at V came to 0 bases and at J to 10 bases, leaving 10 bases not matched to a gene. CDR3 sequence: CASSQEVQLAGGREQFF. The CDR3 nucleotides are TGTGCCAGCAGCCAAGAAGTGCAGCTAGCGGGGGGGCGGGAGCAGTTCTTC.

CDR3: CASSSQGARTEAFF. In nucleotides, the CDR3 is TGTGCCAGCAGTTCACAGGGGGCTAGGACTGAAGCTTTCTTT. V usage is TRBV6-5 and J usage is TRBJ1-1, with TRBD1 identical over 9 bases. The CDR3 loop spans 14 amino acids. V was clipped by 4 bases and J by 5 bases; unmatched bases: 5. Germline lookup yields CDR1 MNHEY and CDR2 SVGAGI.

The gene calls are TRBV19 and TRBJ1-1, with TRBD1 identical over 8 bases. Germline-derived CDR1 and CDR2 are LNHDA and SQIVND (reference sequence). Unmatched junction bases numbered 10, after V lost 6 bases and J lost 1 base. The CDR3 loop spans 16 amino acids. The CDR3 spells CASRSRQGAPNTEAFF. For the CDR3, the DNA is TGTGCCAGTAGGTCCCGCCAGGGGGCACCGAACACTGAAGCTTTCTTT.

The chain employs TRBV5-1 and TRBJ1-1, with D possibly TRBD1 on 6 matching bases. Germline V lookup: CDR1 SGHRS, CDR2 YFSETQ. Between the trimmed V and J ends, which lost 6 bases and 3 bases, there was a span of 15 bases. The CDR3 has 14 amino acids. CDR3 sequence: CASTGVKSDTEAFF. The CDR3 DNA is TGCGCCAGCACAGGGGTTAAGTCGGACACTGAAGCTTTCTTT.

The V call is TRBV6-5, the J call TRBJ1-2; D uncertain. The length of the CDR3 is 14 residues. V gave up 2 bases and J gave up 5 bases, with 12 bases separating them. Germline CDR1 MNHEY, CDR2 SVGAGI. The CDR3 sequence: CASSYRLAGYGYTF. In DNA, the CDR3 is TGTGCCAGCAGTTACCGGCTGGCAGGATATGGCTACACCTTC.

The chain couples TRBV11-2 to TRBJ1-1; D is possibly TRBD1 (5 bases). V was trimmed by 7 bases and J by 3 bases, leaving 15 bases between them. This CDR3 has 14 residues. Germline assignment: CDR1 SGHAT and CDR2 FQNNGV. CDR3 protein: CASMEGPSHTEAFF. In DNA, the CDR3 is TGTGCCAGCATGGAGGGGCCGAGCCACACTGAAGCTTTCTTT.

V usage is TRBV5-8 and J usage is TRBJ2-3; 11 nucleotides line up with TRBD2. There are 17 residues in the CDR3. With 0 bases clipped from V and 4 bases from J, the junction kept 7 bases outside the gene matches. Germline-derived CDR1 and CDR2 are SGHTS and YDEGEE. CDR3 residues: CASSLAGSGGASDTQYF. For the CDR3, the DNA is TGTGCCAGCAGCTTGGCCGGTAGCGGGGGGGCCTCAGATACGCAGTATTTT.

The chain combines TRBV27 with TRBJ1-1, with D unclear. The CDR3 totals 12 residues. V dropped 7 bases and J dropped 8 bases, with 14 bases sitting between them. Germline V gene sequence: CDR1 MNHEY, CDR2 SMNVEV (reference sequence). The CDR3 loop reads CASTGWAGEAFF. The CDR3 DNA follows: TGTGCCAGCACCGGCTGGGCCGGCGAAGCTTTCTTT.

The chain recombines TRBV7-9 with TRBJ2-3; D is possibly TRBD1 (5 bases). The V gene's germline CDR1 is SEHNR and CDR2 FQNEAQ (reference sequence). The CDR3 covers 15 residues. Trimming shortened V by 5 bases and J by 0 bases, and 12 bases separated the two germline ends. In DNA form, the CDR3 reads TGTGCCAGCAGCCAACACACAGGTAGCACAGATACGCAGTATTTT. This encodes CASSQHTGSTDTQYF.

This clone was seen once. The V gene is TRBV5-1, the J gene TRBJ2-7; D perhaps matches TRBD1 (5 bases). Trimming left V 4 bases short and J 5 bases short, with 13 bases between. This CDR3 contains 13 residues. The germline gives CDR1 SGHRS, CDR2 YFSETQ. This CDR3 is CASSHGGANEQYF. The CDR3 DNA reads TGCGCCAGCAGCCACGGTGGGGCTAACGAGCAGTACTTC.

The CDR3 nucleotides read TGTGCCAGCAGTGAATCGATAAGCACTATGAACACTGAAGCTTTCTTT. Protein: CASSESISTMNTEAFF. The chain employs TRBV6-1 and TRBJ1-1, with D hard to call. Germline V gene data show CDR1 as MNHNS and CDR2 as SASEGT. The CDR3 loop spans 16 amino acids. V was trimmed by 2 bases and J by 0 bases, leaving 13 bases between them.

This chain joins TRBV28 and TRBJ1-4, with 7 bases identical to TRBD1. Germline-derived CDR1 and CDR2 are MDHEN and SYDVKM. The CDR3 is 15 amino acids. J gave up 7 bases and V 9 bases, and 14 bases lay outside the gene matches. The CDR3 spells CASHSGGTAGEKLFF. CDR3 sequence (DNA): TGTGCCAGTCACTCAGGGGGAACGGCTGGTGAAAAACTGTTTTTT. Supplemented by reference TRBV28 and TRBJ1-4, the full variable domain reads DVKVTQSSRYLVKRTGEKVFLECVQDMDHENMFWYRQDPGLGLRLIYFSYDVKMKEKGDIPEGYSVSREKKERFSLILESASTNQTSMYLCASHSGGTAGEKLFFGSGTQLSVL.

The chain couples TRBV9 to TRBJ2-7; possibly TRBD1 for D (5 bases). From germline, CDR1 is SGDLS and CDR2 YYNGEE. Trimming stripped 0 bases from V and 2 bases from J, with 12 bases between. This CDR3 region has 15 residues. CDR3 protein: CASSVGPDTTYEQYF. The CDR3 DNA is TGTGCCAGCAGCGTAGGGCCGGACACAACCTACGAGCAGTACTTC.

The chain has TRBV5-1 and TRBJ2-7; TRBD1 aligns across 7 bases. Per germline, CDR1 SGHRS and CDR2 YFSETQ. There are 15 residues in the CDR3. The trim removed 4 bases at V and 2 bases at J, leaving 9 bases unmatched. In DNA, the CDR3 is TGCGCCAGCAGCCCGACAGGGCCTGAACCCTACGAGCAGTACTTC. Translated, it gives CASSPTGPEPYEQYF.

The chain has TRBV7-2 and TRBJ2-5, with TRBD2 as a possible D gene (5 bases). Germline V gives CDR1 SGHTA, CDR2 FQGNSA. This CDR3 has 14 amino acids. The V end lost 3 bases, the J end lost 5 bases, and 13 bases lay between the germline ends. CDR3 amino acids: CASSFSITGETQYF. In nucleotides, the CDR3 is TGTGCCAGCAGCTTTTCTATCACGGGGGAGACCCAGTACTTC.

Written as DNA, the CDR3 is TGTGCCAGCAGTTACTCGGGGAGGGGTGGCTACACCTTC. This gives the protein CASSYSGRGGYTF. The chain joins TRBV6-5 to TRBJ1-2; tentative D call: TRBD1 (5 bases). This CDR3 comprises 13 residues. Germline CDR1 and CDR2: MNHEY and SVGAGI. V gave up 0 bases and J gave up 7 bases, with 9 bases separating them.